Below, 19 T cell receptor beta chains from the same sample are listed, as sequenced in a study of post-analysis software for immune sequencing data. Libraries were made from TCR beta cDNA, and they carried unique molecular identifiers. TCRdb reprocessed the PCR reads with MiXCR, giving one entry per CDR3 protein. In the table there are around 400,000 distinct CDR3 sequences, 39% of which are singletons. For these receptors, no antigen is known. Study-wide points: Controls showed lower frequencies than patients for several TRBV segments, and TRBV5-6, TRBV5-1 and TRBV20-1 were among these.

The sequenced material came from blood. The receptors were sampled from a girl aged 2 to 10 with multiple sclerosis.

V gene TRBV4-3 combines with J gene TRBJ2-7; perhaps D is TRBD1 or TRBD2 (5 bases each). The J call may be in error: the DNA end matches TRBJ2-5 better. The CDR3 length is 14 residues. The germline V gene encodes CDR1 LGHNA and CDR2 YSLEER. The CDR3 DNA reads TGCGCCAGCAGCCAAGATTACGGGACGGAGACCCAGTACTTC. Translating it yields CASSQDYGTETQYF.

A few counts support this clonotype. Here the CDR3 DNA reads TGTGCCAGCAGCTTAACTGGTTGGCCGAACACTGAAGCTTTCTTT. Amino acid sequence: CASSLTGWPNTEAFF. This chain connects TRBV7-3 to TRBJ1-1; D is uncertain. With 0 bases removed from V and 1 base from J, the gap between germline ends came to 9 bases. This CDR3 is 15 amino acids long. Germline assignment: CDR1 SGHTA and CDR2 FQGTGA.

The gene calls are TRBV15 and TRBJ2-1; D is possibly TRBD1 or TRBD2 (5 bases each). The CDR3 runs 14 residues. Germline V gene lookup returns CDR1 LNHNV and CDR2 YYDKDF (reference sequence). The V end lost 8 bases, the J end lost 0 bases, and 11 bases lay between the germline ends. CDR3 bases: TGTGCCACCCGGGACGGCCTCTCCTACAATGAGCAGTTCTTC. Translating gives CATRDGLSYNEQFF.

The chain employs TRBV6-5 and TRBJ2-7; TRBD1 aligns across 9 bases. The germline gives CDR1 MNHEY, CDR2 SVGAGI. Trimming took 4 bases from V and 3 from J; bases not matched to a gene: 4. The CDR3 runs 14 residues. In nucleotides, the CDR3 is TGTGCCAGCAGTTCCAACAGGGGGCACTACGAGCAGTACTTC. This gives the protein CASSSNRGHYEQYF.

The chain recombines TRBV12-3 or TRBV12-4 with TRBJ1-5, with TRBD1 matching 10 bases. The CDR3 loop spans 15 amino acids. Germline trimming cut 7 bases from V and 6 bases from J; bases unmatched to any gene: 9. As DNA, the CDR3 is TGTGCCAGCACCCGGGACAGGGGAGCGGGTCAGCCCCAGCATTTT. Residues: CASTRDRGAGQPQHF.

This chain's CDR3 is CSARRTEAFF. The CDR3 DNA is TGCAGTGCCAGGAGGACTGAAGCTTTCTTT. The chain employs TRBV20-1 and TRBJ1-1; D is undetermined. Trimming took 6 bases from V and 5 from J, leaving 7 bases between them. This CDR3 has 10 amino acids. Per germline, CDR1 DFQATT and CDR2 SNEGSKA (reference sequence).

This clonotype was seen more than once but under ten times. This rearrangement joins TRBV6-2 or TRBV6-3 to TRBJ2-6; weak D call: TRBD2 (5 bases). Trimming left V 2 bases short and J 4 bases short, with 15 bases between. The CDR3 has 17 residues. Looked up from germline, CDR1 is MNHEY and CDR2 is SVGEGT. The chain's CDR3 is CASSYVVVPGGANVLTF. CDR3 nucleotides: TGTGCCAGCAGTTACGTGGTGGTACCGGGGGGGGCCAACGTCCTGACTTTC.

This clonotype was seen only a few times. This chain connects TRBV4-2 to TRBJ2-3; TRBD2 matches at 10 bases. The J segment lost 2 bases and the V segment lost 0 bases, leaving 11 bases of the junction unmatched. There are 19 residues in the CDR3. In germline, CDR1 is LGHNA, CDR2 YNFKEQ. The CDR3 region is CASSQDRIAGGIFTDTQYF. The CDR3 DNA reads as TGTGCCAGCAGCCAAGATCGGATAGCGGGGGGTATTTTCACAGATACGCAGTATTTT.

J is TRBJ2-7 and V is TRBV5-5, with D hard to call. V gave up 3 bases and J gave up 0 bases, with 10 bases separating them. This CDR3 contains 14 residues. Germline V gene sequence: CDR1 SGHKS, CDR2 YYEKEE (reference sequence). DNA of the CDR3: TGTGCCAGCAGCTGGTCGTGGGGCTCCTACGAGCAGTACTTC. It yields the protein CASSWSWGSYEQYF.

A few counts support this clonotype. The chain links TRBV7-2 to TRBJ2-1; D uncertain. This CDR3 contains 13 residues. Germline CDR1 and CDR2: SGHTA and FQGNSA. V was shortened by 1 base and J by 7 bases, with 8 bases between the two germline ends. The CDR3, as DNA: TGTGCCAGCAGCTTAGAGGGTCGGAATGAGCAGTTCTTC. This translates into CASSLEGRNEQFF.

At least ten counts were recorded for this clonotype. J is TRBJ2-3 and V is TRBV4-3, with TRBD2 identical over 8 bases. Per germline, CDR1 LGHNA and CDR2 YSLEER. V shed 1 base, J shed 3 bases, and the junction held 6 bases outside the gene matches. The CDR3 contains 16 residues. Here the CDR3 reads CASSQAPQRETDTQYF. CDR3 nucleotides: TGCGCCAGCAGCCAAGCCCCCCAGCGGGAGACAGATACGCAGTATTTT.

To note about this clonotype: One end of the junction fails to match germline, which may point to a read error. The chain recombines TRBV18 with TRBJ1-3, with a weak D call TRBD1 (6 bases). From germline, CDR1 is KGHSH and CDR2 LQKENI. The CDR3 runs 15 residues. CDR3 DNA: TGTGTCAGCTCACCGCGAACAGGGACTGGAAACACCATATATTTT. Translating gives CVSSPRTGTGNTIYF. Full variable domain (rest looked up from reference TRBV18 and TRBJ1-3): NAGVMQNPRHLVRRRGQEARLRCSPMKGHSHVYWYRQLPEEGLKFMVYLQKENIIDESGMPKERFSAEFPKEGPSILRIQQVVRGDSAAYFCVSSPRTGTGNTIYFGEGSWLTVV.

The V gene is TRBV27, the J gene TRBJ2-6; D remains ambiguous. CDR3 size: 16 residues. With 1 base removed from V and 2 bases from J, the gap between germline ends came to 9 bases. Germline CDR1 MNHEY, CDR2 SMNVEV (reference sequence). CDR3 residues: CASSLYPGAGANVLTF. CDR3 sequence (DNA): TGTGCCAGCAGTTTATATCCAGGTGCTGGGGCCAACGTCCTGACTTTC.

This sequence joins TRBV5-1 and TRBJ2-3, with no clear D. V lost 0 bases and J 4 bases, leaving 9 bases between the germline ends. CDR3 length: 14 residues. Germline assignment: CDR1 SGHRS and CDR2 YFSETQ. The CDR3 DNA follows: TGCGCCAGCAGCTTGGGGCGTCAGGCAGATACGCAGTATTTT. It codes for CASSLGRQADTQYF.

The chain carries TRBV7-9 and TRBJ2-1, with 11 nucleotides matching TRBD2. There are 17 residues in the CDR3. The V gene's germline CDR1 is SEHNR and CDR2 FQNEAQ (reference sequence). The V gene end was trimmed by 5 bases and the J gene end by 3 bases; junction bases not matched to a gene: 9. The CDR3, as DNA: TGTGCCAGCAGCCCCCGTCAGCTAGCGGGGGGCTACAATGAGCAGTTCTTC. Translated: CASSPRQLAGGYNEQFF. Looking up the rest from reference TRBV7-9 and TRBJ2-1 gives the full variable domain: DTGVSQNPRHKITKRGQNVTFRCDPISEHNRLYWYRQTLGQGPEFLTYFQNEAQLEKSRLLSDRFSAERPKGSFSTLEIQRTEQGDSAMYLCASSPRQLAGGYNEQFFGPGTRLTVL.

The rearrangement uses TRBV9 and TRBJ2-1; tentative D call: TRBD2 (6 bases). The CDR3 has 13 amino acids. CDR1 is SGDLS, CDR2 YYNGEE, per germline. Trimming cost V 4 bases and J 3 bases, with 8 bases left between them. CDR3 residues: CASSPGVYNEQFF. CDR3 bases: TGTGCCAGCAGCCCGGGGGTCTACAATGAGCAGTTCTTC.

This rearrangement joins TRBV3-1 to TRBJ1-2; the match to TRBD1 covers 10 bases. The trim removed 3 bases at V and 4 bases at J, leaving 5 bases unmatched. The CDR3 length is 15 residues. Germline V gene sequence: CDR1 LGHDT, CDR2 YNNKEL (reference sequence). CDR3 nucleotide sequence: TGTGCCAGCAGCCAGGCCGGGACAGGGGCCTATGGCTACACCTTC. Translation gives CASSQAGTGAYGYTF.

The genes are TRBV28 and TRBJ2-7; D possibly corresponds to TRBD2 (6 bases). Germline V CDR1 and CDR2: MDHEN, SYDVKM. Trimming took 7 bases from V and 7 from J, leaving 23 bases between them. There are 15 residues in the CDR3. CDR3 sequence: CASIQCGVCPEEQYF. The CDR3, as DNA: TGTGCCAGCATCCAGTGCGGGGTGTGCCCGGAGGAGCAGTACTTC.

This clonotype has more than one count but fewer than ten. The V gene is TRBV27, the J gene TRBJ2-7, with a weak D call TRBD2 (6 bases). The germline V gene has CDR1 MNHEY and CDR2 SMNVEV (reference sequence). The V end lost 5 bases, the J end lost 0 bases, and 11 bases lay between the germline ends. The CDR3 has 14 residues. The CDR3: CASSPRGSSYEQYF. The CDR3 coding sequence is TGTGCCAGCAGTCCCCGGGGGAGCTCCTACGAGCAGTACTTC.